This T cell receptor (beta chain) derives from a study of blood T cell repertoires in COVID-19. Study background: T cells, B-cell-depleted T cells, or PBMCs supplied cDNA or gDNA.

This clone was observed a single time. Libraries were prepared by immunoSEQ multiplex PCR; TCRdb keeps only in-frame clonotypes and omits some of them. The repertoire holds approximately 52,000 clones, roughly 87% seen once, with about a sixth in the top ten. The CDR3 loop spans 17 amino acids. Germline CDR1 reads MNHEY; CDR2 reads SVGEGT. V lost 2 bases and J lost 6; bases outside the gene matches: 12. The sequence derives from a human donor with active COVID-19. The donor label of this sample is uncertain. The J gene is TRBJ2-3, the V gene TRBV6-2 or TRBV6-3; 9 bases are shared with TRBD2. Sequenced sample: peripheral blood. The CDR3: CASSYVAGGPSGDTQYF. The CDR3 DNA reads TGTGCCAGCAGTTACGTTGCGGGGGGGCCATCAGGTGATACGCAGTATTTT.